Following are 29 T cell receptor beta chains from one sample sequenced in a study of cytomegalovirus exposure and HLA in healthy donors. The PCR employed 60 Vbeta primers together with 13 Jbeta primers. This table comes from immunoSEQ multiplex PCR, and its TCRdb copy is limited to in-frame clones, with some not included. The table includes over 150,000 clones, approximately 85% detected once. The sequenced sample was PBMCs. The receptors shown here come from a girl aged 5-17 years in good health and CMV-seropositive.

This clone was counted once. The chain uses TRBV15 and TRBJ2-7; D not resolved. V gave up 0 bases and J gave up 3 bases, with 3 bases separating them. The CDR3 length is 12 residues. In germline, CDR1 is LNHNV, CDR2 YYDKDF (reference sequence). For the CDR3, the DNA is TGTGCCACCAGCAGAGATAACTACGAGCAGTACTTC. Translating it yields CATSRDNYEQYF.

The chain carries TRBV9 and TRBJ1-3; weak D call: TRBD1 (5 bases). In germline, CDR1 is SGDLS, CDR2 YYNGEE. The CDR3 extends over 17 amino acids. Trimming took off 0 bases at V and 0 bases at J, with 13 bases between the two ends. For the CDR3, the DNA is TGTGCCAGCAGCGTAGCCAGGGCGGGGGGCTCTGGAAACACCATATATTTT. Amino acid sequence: CASSVARAGGSGNTIYF.

This clone has a handful of counts. The V and J genes are TRBV7-9 and TRBJ1-5, with unresolved D. CDR1 and CDR2 from the germline V gene are SEHNR and FQNEAQ (reference sequence). This CDR3 spans 13 amino acids. Trimming cost V 5 bases and J 4 bases, with 9 bases left between them. This chain's CDR3 is CASSRSQNQPQHF. DNA of the CDR3: TGTGCCAGCAGCCGCAGTCAGAATCAGCCCCAGCATTTT.

Only a few counts were recorded for this clone. The chain is built from TRBV27 and TRBJ1-2; D unclear. Deletions cut 2 bases from V and 0 bases from J, with 10 bases between. The CDR3 totals 15 residues. Per the germline V gene, CDR1 is MNHEY and CDR2 is SMNVEV (reference sequence). The CDR3 spells CASSLEGRTNYGYTF. In DNA form, the CDR3 reads TGTGCCAGCAGTTTAGAGGGCCGCACTAACTATGGCTACACCTTC.

The rearrangement uses TRBV19 and TRBJ2-5; tentatively, D is TRBD1 (6 bases). The CDR3 contains 15 residues. V dropped 5 bases and J dropped 1 base, with 14 bases sitting between them. Germline V gives CDR1 LNHDA, CDR2 SQIVND (reference sequence). Here the CDR3 reads CASSSRDTFQETQYF. CDR3 coding DNA: TGTGCCAGTAGTTCCCGGGACACCTTCCAAGAGACCCAGTACTTC.

The V and J genes are TRBV29-1 and TRBJ1-2; 9 bases are shared with TRBD1. The ends lost 3 bases at V and 12 bases at J; junction bases unmatched: 14. Germline CDR1 reads SQVTM; CDR2 reads ANQGSEA. The CDR3 has 14 amino acids. CDR3 sequence reads: CSVDPSSPGQGHTF. In DNA, the CDR3 is TGCAGCGTTGACCCCTCGTCTCCGGGACAGGGACACACCTTC.

The V call is TRBV7-3, the J call TRBJ2-3; 14 bases are a match to TRBD2. The V gene's germline CDR1 is SGHTA and CDR2 FQGTGA. V lost 4 bases and J lost 0; bases outside the gene matches: 6. The CDR3 is 18 amino acids. The CDR3 is CASSSGTSGGSSTDTQYF. Written as DNA, the CDR3 is TGTGCCAGCAGCTCTGGGACTAGCGGGGGCTCTAGCACAGATACGCAGTATTTT.

The chain has TRBV5-1 and TRBJ2-5; TRBD2 is a possible D gene (5 bases). Germline CDR1 reads SGHRS; CDR2 reads YFSETQ. The CDR3 runs 13 residues. V lost 3 bases and J 4 bases, leaving 10 bases between the germline ends. The CDR3 is CASSSEARETQYF. CDR3 nucleotide sequence: TGCGCCAGCAGCTCGGAGGCTAGAGAGACCCAGTACTTC. The variable domain in full, with the rest retrieved from reference TRBV5-1 and TRBJ2-5, is KAGVTQTPRYLIKTRGQQVTLSCSPISGHRSVSWYQQTPGQGLQFLFEYFSETQRNKGNFPGRFSGRQFSNSRSEMNVSTLELGDSALYLCASSSEARETQYFGPGTRLLVL.

This clone has a single count. This chain connects TRBV27 to TRBJ1-1; possibly TRBD1 for D (5 bases). The CDR3 covers 16 residues. V lost 3 bases and J lost 4, with 18 bases in between. CDR1 and CDR2 (germline): MNHEY, SMNVEV (reference sequence). CDR3 nucleotide sequence: TGTGCCAGCAGTTTCTATGTTTCTGGGGCTGGCACTGAAGCTTTCTTT. Encoded protein: CASSFYVSGAGTEAFF.

Only a few counts were recorded for this clone. Sequence at one end of the junction differs from germline and may be a read error. The chain has TRBV7-7 and TRBJ1-5; tentatively, D is TRBD1 (5 bases). Per germline, CDR1 SSHAT and CDR2 FNYEAQ (reference sequence). This CDR3 region has 18 residues. CDR3 in amino acids: CASSLEKVCRGSNQPQHF. The DNA for the CDR3 is TGTGCTAGCAGCTTAGAGAAGGTTTGTAGGGGTAGCAATCAGCCCCAGCATTTT.

This rearrangement joins TRBV5-1 to TRBJ1-1; no clear D. This CDR3 spans 12 amino acids. Trimming removed 1 base at V and 11 bases at J, with 12 bases between. CDR1 and CDR2 (germline): SGHRS, YFSETQ. The CDR3 DNA sequence: TGCGCCAGCAGCTTGAATCGGGAACCGGCTTTCTTT. Its translation: CASSLNREPAFF.

The gene calls are TRBV4-1 and TRBJ1-2; D is ambiguous. V lost 1 base and J 2 bases, leaving 11 bases between the germline ends. Germline CDR1 and CDR2: MGHRA and YSYEKL. CDR3 length: 15 amino acids. CDR3 loop: CASSQGGPDNYGYTF. The CDR3 DNA sequence: TGCGCCAGCAGCCAAGGAGGGCCGGACAACTATGGCTACACCTTC.

J is TRBJ2-1 and V is TRBV6-5; 12 bases agree with TRBD2. The CDR3 extends over 15 amino acids. V was pared by 6 bases and J by 4 bases, with 4 bases of the junction left unmatched. Germline V lookup: CDR1 MNHEY, CDR2 SVGAGI. The CDR3 sequence is CASRKTSGGYNEQFF. The CDR3 bases are TGTGCCAGCAGAAAGACTAGCGGGGGATACAATGAGCAGTTCTTC.

V gene TRBV7-8 combines with J gene TRBJ1-5; D perhaps matches TRBD1 (6 bases). The length of the CDR3 is 13 residues. V dropped 4 bases and J dropped 6 bases, with 10 bases sitting between them. The germline V gene has CDR1 SGHVS and CDR2 FQNEAQ. In DNA form, the CDR3 reads TGTGCCAGCAGCTACACAGGGAGTCAGCCCCAGCATTTT. Translation: CASSYTGSQPQHF. Combining the CDR3 with reference TRBV7-8 and TRBJ1-5 gives the whole variable domain GAGVSQSPRYKVAKRGQDVALRCDPISGHVSLFWYQQALGQGPEFLTYFQNEAQLDKSGLPSDRFFAERPEGSVSTLKIQRTQQEDSAVYLCASSYTGSQPQHFGDGTRLSIL.

This clone was seen only once. The chain recombines TRBV7-2 with TRBJ2-5, with TRBD1 as a possible D gene (6 bases). The CDR3 contains 13 residues. V was clipped by 5 bases and J by 3 bases, with 10 bases between them. Germline V gene sequence: CDR1 SGHTA, CDR2 FQGNSA. This CDR3 is CASSIRTEETQYF. CDR3 coding DNA: TGTGCCAGCAGCATCCGGACAGAAGAGACCCAGTACTTC.

This chain links TRBV5-1 with TRBJ2-1, with TRBD1 matching over 10 bases. The germline CDR1 and CDR2 sequences are SGHRS and YFSETQ. With 0 bases clipped from V and 5 bases from J, the junction kept 2 bases outside the gene matches. This CDR3 region has 15 residues. CDR3 loop: CASSLEGTGDNEQFF. For the CDR3, the DNA is TGCGCCAGCAGCTTGGAGGGGACAGGGGACAATGAGCAGTTCTTC.

The V call is TRBV6-1, the J call TRBJ2-1; D is possibly TRBD2 (5 bases). This CDR3 has 15 amino acids. Germline-derived CDR1 and CDR2 are MNHNS and SASEGT. Trimming took off 5 bases at V and 3 bases at J, with 14 bases between the two ends. CDR3 residues: CASSRTWTLYNEQFF. The CDR3 DNA reads TGTGCCAGCAGTCGCACTTGGACTCTCTACAATGAGCAGTTCTTC.

This clone was observed a single time. The rearrangement joins TRBV5-1 to TRBJ2-3; possibly TRBD1 for D (6 bases). Trimming took 0 bases from V and 5 from J, leaving 16 bases between them. There are 16 residues in the CDR3. Germline V gives CDR1 SGHRS, CDR2 YFSETQ. CDR3 coding DNA: TGCGCCAGCAGCTTGGGCAGGGGCCTGGGTGGAGATACGCAGTATTTT. It is translated as CASSLGRGLGGDTQYF.

The chain joins TRBV11-2 to TRBJ2-5, with 14 bases aligning to TRBD2. Germline trimming cut 6 bases from V and 5 bases from J; bases unmatched to any gene: 17. Germline values: CDR1 SGHAT, CDR2 FQNNGV. This CDR3 is built from 19 residues. The CDR3 DNA sequence: TGTGCCAGCAGGTCGGGATTGGGAGCCGGGACTAGCGGGGGTGAGACCCAGTACTTC. Protein product: CASRSGLGAGTSGGETQYF.

The V call is TRBV11-1, the J call TRBJ1-1; possibly TRBD1 for D (6 bases). V lost 5 bases to trimming and J lost 1 base, with 11 bases between them. This CDR3 has 14 residues. Germline CDR1 SGHAT, CDR2 FQDESV (reference sequence). The CDR3 protein is CASSIQTGNTEAFF. CDR3 coding DNA: TGTGCCAGCAGCATTCAGACAGGGAACACTGAAGCTTTCTTT.

The gene calls are TRBV2 and TRBJ1-3; TRBD1 matches at 8 bases. Germline V gives CDR1 SNHLY, CDR2 FYNNEI. With V trimmed by 10 bases and J by 4 bases, 12 bases remained unmatched. This CDR3 region has 15 residues. The CDR3 coding sequence is TGTGCCACCCGAGGGCAGGGGGCGAAGGGAAACACCATATATTTT. Protein sequence: CATRGQGAKGNTIYF.

V usage is TRBV2 and J usage is TRBJ2-5; D unresolved. Trimming removed 5 bases from V and 5 bases from J, with 12 bases in between. Germline V gene lookup returns CDR1 SNHLY and CDR2 FYNNEI. The CDR3 sequence is 13 residues long. The CDR3 region has the DNA TGTGCCAGCAGTAGTAACGGGTGGGAGACCCAGTACTTC. Its protein product is CASSSNGWETQYF.

The CDR3 loop reads CASSFWGPNTEAFF. The CDR3 bases are TGTGCCAGCAGCTTTTGGGGGCCGAACACTGAAGCTTTCTTT. The chain employs TRBV5-4 and TRBJ1-1; D possibly corresponds to TRBD1 (6 bases). This CDR3 is built from 14 residues. V shed 2 bases and J shed 1 base, with 9 bases lying between them. In germline, CDR1 is SGHNT, CDR2 YYREEE (reference sequence).

V usage is TRBV5-1 and J usage is TRBJ1-1; 8 nucleotides line up with TRBD1. The CDR3 spans 15 residues. The ends lost 3 bases at V and 3 bases at J; junction bases unmatched: 7. Germline CDR1 and CDR2: SGHRS and YFSETQ. The CDR3 coding sequence is TGCGCCAGCAGCTCCCGGACAGGGACGGACACTGAAGCTTTCTTT. Protein: CASSSRTGTDTEAFF.

Details on this clone: Other DNA sequences in the same sample also yield this CDR3. The rearrangement links TRBV29-1 to TRBJ2-1; D is perhaps TRBD2 (7 bases). The germline V and J ends were trimmed by 3 bases and 0 bases, with 9 bases remaining between them. CDR3 length: 14 residues. The V gene's germline CDR1 is SQVTM and CDR2 ANQGSEA. Written as DNA, the CDR3 is TGCAGCGTTGATGGGGGGGCCTCCTACAATGAGCAGTTCTTC. This gives the protein CSVDGGASYNEQFF.

The chain has TRBV6-5 and TRBJ1-2; 9 bases align to TRBD1. Germline loops: CDR1 MNHEY, CDR2 SVGAGI. The J segment lost 4 bases and the V segment lost 8 bases, leaving 11 bases of the junction unmatched. The CDR3 covers 15 residues. Here the CDR3 DNA reads TGTGCCAGCGGGACAGGGCCCTTAAGTAGCTATGGCTACACCTTC. Its protein product is CASGTGPLSSYGYTF.

This chain uses TRBV10-3 with TRBJ2-7; D perhaps matches TRBD1 (5 bases). Germline V lookup: CDR1 ENHRY, CDR2 SYGVKD. This CDR3 is 14 amino acids long. V dropped 4 bases and J dropped 4 bases, with 14 bases sitting between them. DNA of the CDR3: TGTGCCATCAGTGGAGGCAGGGAAGTATACGAGCAGTACTTC. Translating it yields CAISGGREVYEQYF.

This chain joins TRBV5-1 and TRBJ2-5, with 10 bases that match TRBD2. The CDR3 spans 18 residues. With 0 bases clipped from V and 2 bases from J, the junction kept 10 bases outside the gene matches. Germline V lookup: CDR1 SGHRS, CDR2 YFSETQ. CDR3 residues: CASSLVAVGAGGQETQYF. DNA for the CDR3: TGCGCCAGCAGCTTGGTGGCGGTCGGAGCGGGGGGGCAAGAGACCCAGTACTTC.

J is TRBJ2-5 and V is TRBV15; 8 nucleotides match TRBD1. The CDR3 covers 16 residues. The V gene end was trimmed by 4 bases and the J gene end by 4 bases; junction bases not matched to a gene: 11. CDR1 is LNHNV, CDR2 YYDKDF, per germline (reference sequence). The CDR3 here is CATSTILGQVGETQYF. The CDR3, as DNA: TGTGCCACCAGCACTATCCTGGGACAGGTGGGAGAGACCCAGTACTTC.